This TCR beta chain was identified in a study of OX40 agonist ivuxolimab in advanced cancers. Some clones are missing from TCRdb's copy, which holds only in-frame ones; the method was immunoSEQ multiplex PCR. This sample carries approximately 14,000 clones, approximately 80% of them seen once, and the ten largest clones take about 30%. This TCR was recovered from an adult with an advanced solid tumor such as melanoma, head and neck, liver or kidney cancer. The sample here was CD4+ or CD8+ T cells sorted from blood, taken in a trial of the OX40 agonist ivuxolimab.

This CDR3 is CAWSVLAGYNEQFF. Written as DNA, the CDR3 is TGTGCCTGGAGTGTACTAGCGGGGTACAATGAGCAGTTCTTC. V gene TRBV30 combines with J gene TRBJ2-1; 10 bases fit TRBD2. Germline V gives CDR1 GTSNPN, CDR2 SVGIG (reference sequence). With V trimmed by 0 bases and J by 4 bases, 0 bases remained unmatched. The CDR3 loop spans 14 amino acids.